This T cell receptor (beta chain) was recorded in a study of regulatory T cells in long-lasting Graves disease. At least ten counts were recorded for this clonotype. The antigen is unknown. This CDR3 region has 18 residues. V was shortened by 4 bases and J by 0 bases, with 22 bases between the two germline ends. Germline V CDR1 and CDR2: SGHDN, FVKESK. This sample's time point: newly diagnosed GD, antithyroid drugs for less than 3 months. RNA isolated from PBMCs was used to make the TCR library. The patients were enrolled through endocrinology in Xi'an, China. Combining iRepertoire HTBI primers with Arm-PCR of CDR3 regions, the authors built TCR beta libraries. TCRdb processed the multiplex PCR reads anew with MiXCR; each CDR3 protein has one entry. The sample records about 540,000 distinct CDR3 sequences, approximately 13% being singletons. Study results and limitations: Favored usage of TRBV28, TRBJ1-2 and TRBJ2-5 was recorded in persistent disease.

Another study also made use of these data, one on T cells in Graves' hyperthyroidism and ophthalmopathy. Turning to that study: First-round RT-PCR targeting the TCR CDR3 was performed with the HTBI primer set. In blood, most of the thyroid clonotypes expanded above 0.001 were also present.

The chain carries TRBV14 and TRBJ2-7; D may be TRBD1 or TRBD2 (5 bases each). The input for sequencing was peripheral blood mononuclear cells (PBMCs), taken at new diagnosis, from a patient treated with antithyroid drugs. This receptor was obtained from a man in his thirties or forties with Graves disease. Here the CDR3 reads CASSPLGIRDASSYEQYF. Written as DNA, the CDR3 is TGTGCCAGCAGCCCCCTTGGAATCCGGGACGCAAGCTCCTACGAGCAGTACTTC.